This T cell receptor (beta chain) was profiled in a study of blood T cells in healthy people across ages. The length of the CDR3 is 17 residues. The germline CDR1 and CDR2 sequences are LGHNA and YNFKEQ. The J segment lost 3 bases and the V segment lost 3 bases, leaving 5 bases of the junction unmatched. The authors ran a second PCR of roughly 6 to 12 cycles using a sample-barcoded 5' primer and a J-beta primer mix. TCRdb called the 5' RACE reads again in MiXCR, with one record for every CDR3 protein. Of about 290,000 distinct CDR3 sequences listed, roughly 26% are singletons. Input material: blood. The V and J genes are TRBV4-2 and TRBJ2-6; 10 bases line up with TRBD1. This receptor was taken from an older woman in good health. The CDR3 spells CASSQRQGAGGANVLTF. The CDR3 DNA follows: TGTGCCAGCAGCCAGAGACAGGGGGCAGGTGGGGCCAACGTCCTGACTTTC.